This TCR beta chain was identified during a study of blood T cell repertoires in COVID-19. Germline lookup yields CDR1 MNHEY and CDR2 SVGEGT. This CDR3 has 15 residues. Trimming took 2 bases from V and 7 from J, leaving 15 bases between them. The assay was immunoSEQ multiplex PCR, and TCRdb's table has in-frame clones only and misses some. The data hold 100,000 to 130,000 clones, with approximately 82% observed a single time. The clonotype was recovered from a woman aged 65 to 85 with acute or convalescent COVID-19. Sequencing was done on a sample of peripheral blood. The chain employs TRBV6-2 or TRBV6-3 and TRBJ2-1, with a weak D call TRBD2 (5 bases). CDR3 protein: CASSYREPRRNEQFF. The CDR3 bases are TGTGCCAGCAGTTACAGGGAGCCTCGACGAAATGAGCAGTTCTTC.